Given below is one T cell receptor beta chain in context. Authors' analysis steps: Using reference gene primer amplification, nucleated cell counts were estimated. Assay used: immunoSEQ multiplex PCR; TCRdb lists only in-frame clones, some missing. The V and J calls and clone size come from that table; D and trimming were worked out from the DNA. The table has 200,000 to 300,000 clones, 80% to 90% seen once; the top ten hold around 4%. The data were obtained in a study of blood T cell repertoires in COVID-19. Study as a whole: Samples taken during acute and convalescent COVID-19 were collected in the United States, Italy and Spain.

The V gene lost 6 bases and the J gene lost 1 base, with 9 bases spanning the gap. Germline CDR1 is MNHEY and CDR2 is SMNVEV (reference sequence). This CDR3 region has 13 residues. This clonotype originated in a woman in her twenties or thirties who had recovered from COVID-19. The chain couples TRBV27 to TRBJ1-1; no reliable D call. Material: PBMCs or T cells enriched from blood (not recorded which). CDR3 residues: CASSHYSNTEAFF. The CDR3 region has the DNA TGTGCCAGCAGCCATTACTCGAACACTGAAGCTTTCTTT.